This T cell receptor beta chain was sequenced during a study of beta chain features in type 1 diabetes (dated by TCRdb to between 2018 and 2020). The study in broad terms: Mean age, gender distribution, total cell number and subset yield did not differ between patients and healthy donors. The study compared the TCRB repertoires of sorted circulating CD4+ T cell subsets in recently diagnosed type 1 diabetes patients with those in matched healthy donors. Regulatory and stem cell-like memory subsets were isolated from only 8 patients and about eight healthy donors, whereas naive and central memory subsets came from all 30 or so donors. A total of approximately 99,000,000 sorted cells were examined across all samples, and RNA yield correlated strongly with the number of cells per subset.

Findings and caveats that apply to the study as a whole: At VDJ recombination sites, type 1 diabetes patients had fewer insertions and more deleted nucleotides, which implies abnormalities in thymic rearrangement. Because cDNA was sequenced instead of genomic DNA, activated cells with high expression could be over-represented, although the groups did not differ in activation or CD3 levels. Shorter templates might be favored by PCR, yet because patient and control samples were amplified and corrected together, any such skew would affect both groups equally. HLA sub-analyses involved small numbers of individuals, so any influence of HLA type on TCRB rearrangement remained unresolved. Naive, central memory and regulatory TCRB repertoires appeared to be more similar among patients than among healthy donors. A moderate but significant shortening of TCRB CDR3 length was observed in type 1 diabetes patients in all four CD4+ subsets.

The High Capacity cDNA Reverse Transcription Kit was used to reverse transcribe all of the isolated RNA, meaning that expressed TCRB transcripts were what got sequenced. Deep immunoSEQ sequencing was performed on naive, central memory and regulatory T cell samples, with an average of approximately 3.9 million total reads per sample. After sorted cells were lysed in RLT buffer, RNA was extracted with DNase-treated RNeasy Micro or Mini kits, with the choice depending on cell number. Each cell subset was processed separately to prevent cross-contamination, with patient and healthy donor samples processed together. TCRB sequences were amplified from cDNA with the immunoSEQ multiplex PCR, producing 87-bp fragments spanning the CDR3 region. Sequencing of the amplicons was done on the Illumina HiSeq platform. Under the source paper's analysis protocol: PCR bias was computationally corrected using synthetic template baselines, reads within Hamming distance 2 were collapsed, and singletons that could not be merged were discarded. Reads were aligned against IMGT to assign V, D and J genes, CDR3 length and insertions or deletions at six rearrangement sites. Within each subset, clonotype counts were normalized to the number of sorted cells before true diversity and Gini coefficients were calculated with the tcR R package. The overlap coefficient, calculated on TCRB nucleotide sequences, was used to measure repertoire sharing. The table was pulled from immuneACCESS by TCRdb, which kept in-frame rearrangements only. Such tables lose some clones; where checked, under half of the loss comes from unresolved V genes, and the rest has no known cause. D and trimming were read from the DNA, whereas the V and J calls and clone size are those reported in that table. The sample includes some 350,000 clones, with over 9% observed a single time. The ten biggest clones cover 0.45% to 0.65% of the sample.

From each donor, a single peripheral blood sample of about 100 mL on average was drawn into heparinised tubes. A BD FACSAria II and a panel including CD45RO, CCR7, CD25, CD127, CD95 and CD27 were used to sort naive, central memory, regulatory and stem cell-like memory CD4+ T cells. A purity above 98% was achieved for all sorted populations. PBMCs were isolated immediately by Lymphoprep density gradient centrifugation and stained directly without culture. Samples were stained and sorted in pairs, with one healthy donor and one patient per experiment, so that batch effects were minimized. The CDR3 spans 12 residues, from the cysteine through the phenylalanine. Only the CDR3 portion is preserved as DNA: 36 bases, with reading frame beginning at the first base. The germline V gene yields SGHDN for CDR1 and FVKESK for CDR2. V is pared back by 3 bases and J by 2 bases, with 5 bases lying between the germline termini.

Of note for this clone: Its recognized antigen is unknown. Per-base qualities were not stored, and no clone one base away is much larger.

Sequencing was done on a sample of central memory CD4+ T cells from blood. This clonotype was obtained from a young man with type 1 diabetes. The chain is assembled from TRBV14 and TRBJ2-7, with the D segment identity uncertain. The nucleotides read TGTGCCAGCAGCCAGGCTGCCTACGAGCAGTACTTC. This codes for CASSQAAYEQYF.